This T cell receptor (beta chain) stems from a study of T cell responses to AZD1222 COVID-19 vaccine. Study-level findings and limits: Spike-specific TCR breadth and depth grew following two AZD1222 doses. AZD1222 recipients seropositive at baseline numbered only 5 or 6.

Germline V lookup: CDR1 SGHTA, CDR2 FQGNSA. The CDR3 spans 16 residues. V was cut by 3 bases and J by 0 bases, with 15 bases left in between. A remark on this clone: Its antigen is not identified.

This table comes from immunoSEQ multiplex PCR, and its TCRdb copy is limited to in-frame clones, with some not included. The table has roughly 260,000 clones, 90% to 95% seen once. The chain combines TRBV7-2 with TRBJ2-7, with D perhaps matching TRBD1 or TRBD2 (6 bases each). The TCR originated in an adult in good health. The sample here was peripheral blood, taken on day 0 of AZD1222 vaccination. The CDR3 reads CASSFRGGGSSYEQYF. CDR3 DNA sequence: TGTGCCAGCAGCTTCAGGGGCGGAGGGAGCTCCTACGAGCAGTACTTC.